The 31 T cell receptor beta chains in this list originate from one sample, sequenced in a study of human T cells and chemical hapten exposure (dated by TCRdb to the early 2020s). The intended sense of this specimen's time point label: patch test 2, 6 weeks after DPC sensitization. This sample's treatment or condition label indicates: therapeutic diphenylcyclopropenone sensitization with weekly scalp DPC. The library was made by RACE. The reads were generated on a NextSeq 500. TCRdb itself trimmed the public reads at Q25 with fastp, ran MiXCR and retained productive beta chains. Under each unique CDR3 protein, matching rows form one entry showing the most common genes and DNA. The sample data list roughly 380,000 distinct CDR3 sequences, and about 6% of these were observed just once. In total, the top ten clones hold less than 6.5% of the sample. The sample in question was whole blood, obtained in connection with sensitization to the hapten diphenylcyclopropenone (DPC). The receptors originated from a woman aged 18-29 years with alopecia areata. Some clones in this sample may be carry-over from other donors' samples.

This clonotype was seen at least ten times. This chain connects TRBV29-1 to TRBJ1-1; a possible D gene is TRBD1 (6 bases). CDR1 and CDR2 from the germline V gene are SQVTM and ANQGSEA. V dropped 7 bases and J dropped 1 base, with 13 bases sitting between them. CDR3 size: 13 residues. CDR3 residues: CSAGAQSNTEAFF. The DNA for the CDR3 is TGCAGCGCGGGGGCTCAATCGAACACTGAAGCTTTCTTT.

At least ten counts were recorded for this clonotype. The J gene is TRBJ1-2, the V gene TRBV25-1; D might be TRBD1 (5 bases). The ends were cut back, 4 bases at V and 8 bases at J, with 20 bases in the middle. Germline loops: CDR1 MGHDK, CDR2 SYGVNS. This CDR3 is 15 amino acids long. CDR3 in amino acids: CASSVPGTSRGGYTF. The CDR3 nucleotides read TGTGCCAGCAGTGTGCCGGGGACGAGTAGGGGAGGCTACACCTTC.

In its sample, this clonotype was seen many times. The chain employs TRBV7-2 and TRBJ2-2; no reliable D call. The germline CDR1 and CDR2 sequences are SGHTA and FQGNSA. CDR3 size: 17 residues. Between the trimmed V and J ends, which lost 1 base and 0 bases, there was a span of 12 bases. The CDR3 DNA reads as TGTGCCAGCAGCTTAGGCTCCGGTTTCCCGAACACCGGGGAGCTGTTTTTT. It codes for CASSLGSGFPNTGELFF.

This clonotype was counted only a few times. The DNA of the CDR3 is TGTGCCACCAGTGATTGGGGAGCGGAGCGGTATTTT. This gives the protein CATSDWGAERYF. The chain recombines TRBV24-1 with TRBJ2-3; TRBD2 might be the D (5 bases). The V and J ends lost 2 bases and 14 bases respectively, with 13 bases between them. CDR3 length: 12 amino acids. Germline V gene data show CDR1 as KGHDR and CDR2 as SFDVKD.

Ten or more counts support this clonotype. The rearrangement uses TRBV6-6 and TRBJ1-3; D not certain. The V end lost 7 bases, the J end lost 1 base, and 11 bases lay between the germline ends. The germline V gene encodes CDR1 MNHNY and CDR2 SVGAGI (reference sequence). This CDR3 has 14 amino acids. The CDR3, as DNA: TGTGCCAGCACCGACTGGGAGTCTGGAAACACCATATATTTT. Encoded protein: CASTDWESGNTIYF.

This clonotype appeared a few times. The V and J genes are TRBV20-1 and TRBJ2-7; tentative D call: TRBD1 (6 bases). The CDR3 is 11 residues long. Trimming shortened V by 4 bases and J by 8 bases, and 12 bases separated the two germline ends. Germline-derived CDR1 and CDR2 are DFQATT and SNEGSKA (reference sequence). CDR3 amino acids: CSAKTGNKQYF. CDR3 DNA: TGCAGTGCTAAAACAGGGAATAAGCAGTACTTC.

This clonotype was picked up many times. At one of its ends the junction is not consistent with the germline gene, which may arise from a read error. The J gene is TRBJ2-7, the V gene TRBV12-3 or TRBV12-4; weak D call: TRBD1 (6 bases). The CDR3 sequence is 13 residues long. CDR3 amino acids: CASSLGQTYEQYF. In nucleotides, the CDR3 is TGTGCCAGCAGCTTAGGACAGACCTACGAGCAGTACTTC.

This clonotype occurred many times. V gene TRBV7-3 combines with J gene TRBJ2-6; no definite D call. Germline assignment: CDR1 SGHTA and CDR2 FQGTGA. The length of the CDR3 is 13 residues. The V end lost 4 bases, the J end lost 3 bases, and 4 bases lay between the germline ends. The CDR3 nucleotides are TGTGCCAGCAGCTCCGGTGGGGCCAACGTCCTGACTTTC. Translating it yields CASSSGGANVLTF.

This clonotype was counted at least ten times. This CDR3 is CSAILTHKYNEQFF. CDR3 DNA: TGCAGTGCTATCCTTACCCATAAATACAATGAGCAGTTCTTC. J is TRBJ2-1 and V is TRBV20-1; no clear D. V gave up 4 bases and J gave up 4 bases, with 14 bases separating them. Germline loops: CDR1 DFQATT, CDR2 SNEGSKA (reference sequence). This CDR3 comprises 14 residues.

This clonotype was seen ten or more times. The chain carries TRBV10-3 and TRBJ2-1; D is unresolved. CDR1 and CDR2 (germline): ENHRY, SYGVKD. The V and J ends lost 2 bases and 5 bases respectively, with 7 bases between them. The CDR3 covers 13 residues. The chain's CDR3 is CAISEAIDNEQFF. The CDR3 DNA reads TGTGCCATCAGTGAGGCCATTGACAATGAGCAGTTCTTC.

The chain joins TRBV15 to TRBJ1-3; the D is unclear. V gave up 0 bases and J gave up 5 bases, with 11 bases separating them. Germline loops: CDR1 LNHNV, CDR2 YYDKDF (reference sequence). There are 15 residues in the CDR3. The CDR3 nucleotides read TGTGCCACCAGCAGAGATCGGACCGATAGAAACACCATATATTTT. Its translation: CATSRDRTDRNTIYF.

J is TRBJ1-2 and V is TRBV11-2; D might be TRBD1 (6 bases). CDR1 is SGHAT and CDR2 is FQNNGV in the germline V gene. The V and J ends lost 3 bases and 1 base respectively, with 18 bases between them. This CDR3 comprises 17 residues. CDR3 sequence (DNA): TGTGCCAGCAGCTTGAGGGTCGGGACACCAGTTAACTATGGCTACACCTTC. Translation: CASSLRVGTPVNYGYTF.

In this sample, this clonotype turned up a few times. This chain uses TRBV12-3 or TRBV12-4 with TRBJ1-4; maybe TRBD1 (5 bases). This CDR3 contains 15 residues. The ends were cut back, 5 bases at V and 4 bases at J, with 14 bases in the middle. The CDR3 sequence is CASSHPGNINEKLFF. Here the CDR3 DNA reads TGTGCCAGCAGTCATCCAGGGAACATTAATGAAAAACTGTTTTTT.

This clonotype was counted a few times. The chain has TRBV6-6 and TRBJ1-5, with D perhaps TRBD1 (5 bases). Germline loops: CDR1 MNHNY, CDR2 SVGAGI (reference sequence). This CDR3 has 13 amino acids. Trimming shortened V by 2 bases and J by 11 bases, and 13 bases separated the two germline ends. The CDR3, as DNA: TGTGCCAGCAGTTACCGGGGGGAGACAGCCCAGCATTTT. Translated: CASSYRGETAQHF.

V and J are TRBV28 and TRBJ2-7, with D possibly being TRBD1 (6 bases). The V gene lost 4 bases and the J gene lost 3 bases, with 22 bases spanning the gap. Germline V lookup: CDR1 MDHEN, CDR2 SYDVKM. The CDR3 has 17 residues. CDR3 DNA: TGTGCCAGCAGTTCTCAACCACAGGGAAACAAGGACTACGAGCAGTACTTC. Translated, it gives CASSSQPQGNKDYEQYF.

This clonotype was detected ten times or more. The rearrangement links TRBV20-1 to TRBJ1-6, with 12 positions matching TRBD1. Germline loops: CDR1 DFQATT, CDR2 SNEGSKA (reference sequence). J was trimmed by 14 bases and V by 6 bases; bases with no gene match: 11. This CDR3 region has 14 residues. CDR3 residues: CSAEGQGADSTLHF. The CDR3, as DNA: TGCAGTGCAGAGGGACAGGGGGCGGACAGCACCCTCCACTTT.

This clonotype was seen at least ten times. The chain uses TRBV6-5 and TRBJ1-2; 8 bases are a match to TRBD1. CDR1 and CDR2 (germline): MNHEY, SVGAGI. Germline trimming cut 5 bases from V and 6 bases from J; bases unmatched to any gene: 8. The CDR3 sequence is 14 residues long. Here the CDR3 reads CASSNPLTGDGYTF. The DNA of the CDR3 is TGTGCCAGCAGTAATCCGCTGACAGGGGATGGCTACACCTTC.

This rearrangement joins TRBV24-1 to TRBJ2-3; D possibly corresponds to TRBD2 (6 bases). Germline V CDR1 and CDR2: KGHDR, SFDVKD. Trimming left V 5 bases short and J 5 bases short, with 16 bases between. This CDR3 comprises 15 residues. The CDR3 region is CATSGGTHFGDTQYF. The CDR3 DNA is TGTGCCACCAGTGGCGGGACTCACTTTGGAGATACGCAGTATTTT.

The chain links TRBV19 to TRBJ1-2; D ambiguous. The CDR3 has 18 amino acids. Looked up from germline, CDR1 is LNHDA and CDR2 is SQIVND (reference sequence). Between the trimmed V and J ends, which lost 0 bases and 6 bases, there was a span of 23 bases. This CDR3 reads CASSIDLTAYGDQHGYTF. The CDR3, as DNA: TGTGCCAGTAGTATAGATCTTACGGCTTATGGGGATCAGCATGGCTACACCTTC. The variable domain in full, completed from reference TRBV19 and TRBJ1-2, reads DGGITQSPKYLFRKEGQNVTLSCEQNLNHDAMYWYRQDPGQGLRLIYYSQIVNDFQKGDIAEGYSVSREKKESFPLTVTSAQKNPTAFYLCASSIDLTAYGDQHGYTFGSGTRLTVV.

The genes are TRBV3-1 and TRBJ1-1, with D perhaps matching TRBD1 (5 bases). The CDR3 spans 14 residues. Germline V gives CDR1 LGHDT, CDR2 YNNKEL (reference sequence). With 0 bases removed from V and 6 bases from J, the gap between germline ends came to 11 bases. The CDR3 loop reads CASSQDTGGAEAFF. The CDR3, as DNA: TGTGCCAGCAGCCAAGATACGGGGGGAGCTGAAGCTTTCTTT. The full variable domain, in which reference TRBV3-1 and TRBJ1-1 provide the parts outside the CDR3, is DTAVSQTPKYLVTQMGNDKSIKCEQNLGHDTMYWYKQDSKKFLKIMFSYNNKELIINETVPNRFSPKSPDKAHLNLHINSLELGDSAVYFCASSQDTGGAEAFFGQGTRLTVV.

Comment on this clonotype: Mismatch with germline at one junction end may stem from a read error. The genes are TRBV7-7 and TRBJ2-5; D remains ambiguous. The CDR3 spans 15 residues. CDR1 SSHAT and CDR2 FNYEAQ come from the germline V gene (reference sequence). The CDR3 coding sequence is TGTGCTAGCAGCTTAGCCTCTCAAGGCGCAGAGACCCAGTACTTC. This gives the protein CASSLASQGAETQYF.

CDR3 DNA sequence: TGTGCCAGCAGTTTACACCAGCGTAACACCGGGGAGCTGTTTTTT. Amino acid sequence: CASSLHQRNTGELFF. The genes are TRBV12-3 or TRBV12-4 and TRBJ2-2; no definite D call. The CDR3 covers 15 residues. The V end lost 2 bases, the J end lost 2 bases, and 9 bases lay between the germline ends.

This rearrangement joins TRBV28 to TRBJ2-1, with D perhaps TRBD2 (6 bases). Germline CDR1 is MDHEN and CDR2 is SYDVKM. Between the trimmed V and J ends, which lost 4 bases and 8 bases, there was a span of 12 bases. This CDR3 spans 13 amino acids. The DNA of the CDR3 is TGTGCCAGCAGTTCCGGGAGCAGCTATGAGCAGTTCTTC. Protein: CASSSGSSYEQFF.

This clonotype occurred many times. DNA for the CDR3: TGCAGTGCTAGAGCTATCGAAAGGGGGTCCCAGTCCCCCTACGAGCAGTACTTC. As protein: CSARAIERGSQSPYEQYF. The rearrangement uses TRBV20-1 and TRBJ2-7, with D tentatively TRBD1 (6 bases). There are 18 residues in the CDR3. The germline V and J ends were trimmed by 1 base and 2 bases, with 24 bases remaining between them. From germline, CDR1 is DFQATT and CDR2 SNEGSKA (reference sequence).

This clonotype was counted only a few times. This chain uses TRBV12-5 with TRBJ1-4; D is perhaps TRBD1 (6 bases). V was pared by 0 bases and J by 8 bases, with 16 bases between. The CDR3 totals 16 residues. The germline CDR1 and CDR2 sequences are LGHNT and FRNRAP. This chain's CDR3 is CASGLVLGHQGEKLFF. CDR3 bases: TGTGCTAGTGGTTTGGTCCTGGGCCATCAGGGGGAAAAACTGTTTTTT.

This clonotype was observed a few times. The J gene is TRBJ2-1, the V gene TRBV12-3 or TRBV12-4; 8 bases map to TRBD1. The V segment lost 5 bases and the J segment 10 bases; nucleotides outside the gene matches: 7. The CDR3 length is 13 residues. The CDR3 nucleotides read TGTGCCAGCAGTCCTAATACAGGGGGAGAGCAGTTCTTC. Protein sequence: CASSPNTGGEQFF.

The CDR3 loop is CASRHPGTLGTF. The CDR3 DNA follows: TGTGCCAGCAGGCATCCCGGGACATTGGGCACCTTC. This chain connects TRBV6-5 to TRBJ1-2; D is perhaps TRBD1 (6 bases). Germline-derived CDR1 and CDR2 are MNHEY and SVGAGI. Trimming cost V 6 bases and J 13 bases, with 18 bases left between them. CDR3 length: 12 residues.

The rearrangement joins TRBV7-2 to TRBJ2-3; D not resolved. Germline V gene lookup returns CDR1 SGHTA and CDR2 FQGNSA. Trimming pared 4 bases from V and 4 bases from J, leaving 6 bases between. This CDR3 is built from 12 residues. CDR3 coding DNA: TGTGCCAGCAGCTACACAGCAGATACGCAGTATTTT. Translating gives CASSYTADTQYF.

As concerns this clonotype: An end of the junction differs from the germline gene, which may be a read error. V is TRBV5-1 and J is TRBJ2-1, with 11 positions matching TRBD2. This CDR3 region has 16 residues. In germline, CDR1 is SGHRS, CDR2 YFSETQ. CDR3 residues: CASTLIGASGGNEQFF. The CDR3 coding sequence is TGCGCCAGCACCTTGATAGGGGCTAGCGGGGGGAATGAGCAGTTCTTC.

The chain couples TRBV4-3 to TRBJ2-2; 7 nucleotides match TRBD1. The CDR3 length is 15 residues. J lost 9 bases, V lost 0 bases, and 7 bases had no gene match. Germline V lookup: CDR1 LGHNA, CDR2 YSLEER. CDR3 nucleotide sequence: TGCGCCAGCAGCCAAGATCAGGGGACAGCCTGGGAGCTGTTTTTT. This encodes CASSQDQGTAWELFF.

This chain uses TRBV5-1 with TRBJ1-4, with TRBD1 matching 8 bases. The CDR3 extends over 14 amino acids. Trimming removed 3 bases from V and 7 bases from J; junction bases left unmatched: 5. From germline, CDR1 is SGHRS and CDR2 YFSETQ. Here the CDR3 reads CASSSPDRGEKLFF. The CDR3 nucleotides are TGCGCCAGCAGCTCCCCCGACAGGGGTGAAAAACTGTTTTTT.